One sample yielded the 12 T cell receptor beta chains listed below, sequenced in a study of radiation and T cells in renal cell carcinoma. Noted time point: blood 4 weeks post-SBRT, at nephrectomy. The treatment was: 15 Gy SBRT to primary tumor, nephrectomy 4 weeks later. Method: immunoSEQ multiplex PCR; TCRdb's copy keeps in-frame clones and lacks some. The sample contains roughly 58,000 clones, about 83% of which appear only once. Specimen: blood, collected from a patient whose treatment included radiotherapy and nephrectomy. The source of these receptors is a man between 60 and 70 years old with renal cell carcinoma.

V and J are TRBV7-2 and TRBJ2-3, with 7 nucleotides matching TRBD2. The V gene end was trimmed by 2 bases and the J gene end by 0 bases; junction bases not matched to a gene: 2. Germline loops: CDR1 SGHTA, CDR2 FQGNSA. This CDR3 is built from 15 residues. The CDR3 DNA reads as TGTGCCAGCAGCTTAAGCGGGGATAGCACAGATACGCAGTATTTT. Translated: CASSLSGDSTDTQYF.

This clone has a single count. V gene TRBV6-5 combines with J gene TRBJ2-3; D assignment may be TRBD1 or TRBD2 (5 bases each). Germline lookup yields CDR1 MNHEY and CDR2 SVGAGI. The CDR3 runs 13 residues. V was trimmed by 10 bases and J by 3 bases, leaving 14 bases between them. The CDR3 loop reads CATRGAATDTQYF. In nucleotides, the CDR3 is TGTGCCACCAGAGGGGCCGCAACAGATACGCAGTATTTT.

This chain's CDR3 is CASTLYLSSYNEQFF. In DNA, the CDR3 is TGTGCCAGCACGTTATACCTCAGCTCCTACAATGAGCAGTTCTTC. The chain combines TRBV14 with TRBJ2-1; no reliable D call. This CDR3 region has 15 residues. V was clipped by 7 bases and J by 0 bases, with 13 bases between them. Per the germline V gene, CDR1 is SGHDN and CDR2 is FVKESK.

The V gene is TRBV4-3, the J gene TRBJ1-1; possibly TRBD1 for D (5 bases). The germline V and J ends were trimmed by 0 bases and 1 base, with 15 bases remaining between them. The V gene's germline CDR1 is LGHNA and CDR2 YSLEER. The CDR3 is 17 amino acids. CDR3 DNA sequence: TGCGCCAGCAGCCAAGATGCACTGCCGGGGGGGAACACTGAAGCTTTCTTT. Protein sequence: CASSQDALPGGNTEAFF.

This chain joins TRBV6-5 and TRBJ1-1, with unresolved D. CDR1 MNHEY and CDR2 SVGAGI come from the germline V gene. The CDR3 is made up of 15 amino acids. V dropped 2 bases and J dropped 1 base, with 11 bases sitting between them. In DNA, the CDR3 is TGTGCCAGCAGTTACGGAGGTCATCAGAACACTGAAGCTTTCTTT. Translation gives CASSYGGHQNTEAFF.

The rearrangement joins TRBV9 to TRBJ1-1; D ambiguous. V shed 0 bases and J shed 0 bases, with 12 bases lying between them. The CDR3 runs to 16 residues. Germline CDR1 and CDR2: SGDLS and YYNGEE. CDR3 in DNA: TGTGCCAGCAGCGTAGCCTCGACGGGAGTGAACACTGAAGCTTTCTTT. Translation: CASSVASTGVNTEAFF.

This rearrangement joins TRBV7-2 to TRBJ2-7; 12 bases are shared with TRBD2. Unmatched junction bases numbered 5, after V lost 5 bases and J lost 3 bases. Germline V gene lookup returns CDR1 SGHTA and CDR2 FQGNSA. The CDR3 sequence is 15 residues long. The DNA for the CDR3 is TGTGCCAGCAGCCCTCTAGCGGGGGGGCACTACGAGCAGTACTTC. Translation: CASSPLAGGHYEQYF.

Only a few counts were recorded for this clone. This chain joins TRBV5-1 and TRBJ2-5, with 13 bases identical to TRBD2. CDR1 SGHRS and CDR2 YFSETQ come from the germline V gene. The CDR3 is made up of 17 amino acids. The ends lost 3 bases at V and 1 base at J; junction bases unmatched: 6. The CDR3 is CASSSGLAGILQETQYF. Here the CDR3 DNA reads TGCGCCAGCAGCTCGGGACTAGCGGGAATCCTCCAAGAGACCCAGTACTTC.

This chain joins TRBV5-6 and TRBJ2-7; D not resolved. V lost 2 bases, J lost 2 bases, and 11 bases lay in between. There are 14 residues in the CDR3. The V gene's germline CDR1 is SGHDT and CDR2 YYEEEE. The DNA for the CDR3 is TGTGCCAGCAGCTTAGGCCGGTTAGCCTACGAGCAGTACTTC. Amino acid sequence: CASSLGRLAYEQYF.

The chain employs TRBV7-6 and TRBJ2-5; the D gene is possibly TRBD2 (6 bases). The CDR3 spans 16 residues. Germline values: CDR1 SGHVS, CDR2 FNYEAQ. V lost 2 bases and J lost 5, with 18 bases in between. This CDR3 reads CASSLKMAGGRETQYF. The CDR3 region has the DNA TGTGCCAGCAGCTTAAAAATGGCCGGGGGTCGGGAGACCCAGTACTTC. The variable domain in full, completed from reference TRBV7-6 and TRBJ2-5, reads GAGVSQSPRYKVTKRGQDVALRCDPISGHVSLYWYRQALGQGPEFLTYFNYEAQQDKSGLPNDRFSAERPEGSISTLTIQRTEQRDSAMYRCASSLKMAGGRETQYFGPGTRLLVL.

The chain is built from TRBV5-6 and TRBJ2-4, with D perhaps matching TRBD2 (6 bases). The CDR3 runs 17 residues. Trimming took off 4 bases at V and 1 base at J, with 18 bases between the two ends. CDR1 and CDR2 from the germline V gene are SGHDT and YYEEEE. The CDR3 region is CASSLTRDFLAKNIQYF. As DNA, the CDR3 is TGTGCCAGCAGCCTCACGCGGGACTTCCTTGCCAAAAACATTCAGTACTTC.

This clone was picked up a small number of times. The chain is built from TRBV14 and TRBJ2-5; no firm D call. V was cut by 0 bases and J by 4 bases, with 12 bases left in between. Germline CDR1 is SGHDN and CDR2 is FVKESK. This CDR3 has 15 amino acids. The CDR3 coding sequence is TGTGCCAGCAGCCAAGATGCTGCCGGTCGAGAGACCCAGTACTTC. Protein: CASSQDAAGRETQYF. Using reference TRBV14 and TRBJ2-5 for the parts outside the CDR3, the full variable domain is EAGVTQFPSHSVIEKGQTVTLRCDPISGHDNLYWYRRVMGKEIKFLLHFVKESKQDESGMPNNRFLAERTGGTYSTLKVQPAELEDSGVYFCASSQDAAGRETQYFGPGTRLLVL.